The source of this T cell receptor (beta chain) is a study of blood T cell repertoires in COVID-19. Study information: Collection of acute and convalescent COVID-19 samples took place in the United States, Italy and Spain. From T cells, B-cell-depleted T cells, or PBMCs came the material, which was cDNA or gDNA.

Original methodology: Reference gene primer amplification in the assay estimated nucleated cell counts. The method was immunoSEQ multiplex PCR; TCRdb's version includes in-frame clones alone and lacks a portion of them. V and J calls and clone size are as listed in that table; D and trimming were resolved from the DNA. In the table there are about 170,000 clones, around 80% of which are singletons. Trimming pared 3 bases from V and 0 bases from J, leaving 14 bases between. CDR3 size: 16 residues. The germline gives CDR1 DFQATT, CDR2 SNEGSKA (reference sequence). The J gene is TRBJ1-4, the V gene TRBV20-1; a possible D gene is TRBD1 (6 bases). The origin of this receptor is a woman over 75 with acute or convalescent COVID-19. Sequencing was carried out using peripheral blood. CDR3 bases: TGCAGTGCTAGTAGTAGGACAGACGCAACTAATGAAAAACTGTTTTTT. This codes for CSASSRTDATNEKLFF.